This T cell receptor beta chain was observed in a study of blood T cell repertoires in COVID-19. As for the study in general: COVID-19 samples collected from the United States, Italy and Spain covered acute and convalescent phases. In each case, the material was cDNA or gDNA derived from T cells, B-cell-depleted T cells, or PBMCs.

Sequencing was performed with immunoSEQ multiplex PCR; in TCRdb, only in-frame clones are kept and a portion is missing. The table lists about 320,000 clones, just over 85% of them singletons. Germline CDR1 reads KGHSH; CDR2 reads LQKENI. J lost 4 bases, V lost 6 bases, and 4 bases had no gene match. The CDR3 totals 14 residues. The V gene is TRBV18, the J gene TRBJ1-1, with TRBD1 identical over 11 bases. The sequenced sample consisted of PBMCs or T cells enriched from blood (not recorded which). The receptor's source is a woman aged 18-29 years who had recovered from COVID-19. CDR3 sequence: CASSRDRGITEAFF. CDR3 DNA: TGTGCCAGCTCGCGGGACAGGGGGATCACTGAAGCTTTCTTT.